The rows below give T cell receptor beta chains drawn from one sample of a study of blood T cell repertoires in COVID-19. TCRdb's table, derived via immunoSEQ multiplex PCR, lists solely in-frame clones and lacks some. The profile shows 250,000 or so clones, 84% of them singletons. Sequencing input: peripheral blood. All receptors derive from a woman aged 40 to 50 who had recovered from COVID-19. CDR3s include the opening cysteine and the closing phenylalanine or tryptophan. D genes are given only for firm matches. The size field is filled for only some rows; it gives once, few, many or a size class.

abundance: .
d_gene: TRBD1
v_gene: TRBV28
j_gene: TRBJ2-1
CDR3nt: TGTGCCAGCATTCAGGACAGGGTTGGTGAGCAGTTCTTC
CDR3aa: CASIQDRVGEQFF

abundance: .
d_gene: .
v_gene: TRBV2
j_gene: TRBJ1-1
CDR3nt: TGTGCCAGCAGGTTCAGAACTGAAGCTTTCTTT
CDR3aa: CASRFRTEAFF

abundance: once
d_gene: TRBD2
v_gene: TRBV7-9
j_gene: TRBJ2-7
CDR3nt: TGTGCCAGCAGCACGGGGGGGAACCCCTACGAGCAGTACTTC
CDR3aa: CASSTGGNPYEQYF

abundance: .
d_gene: TRBD1
v_gene: TRBV6-6
j_gene: TRBJ2-7
CDR3nt: TGTGCCAGCAGTGAGACAGGGGACTCGAGAGAGCAGTACTTC
CDR3aa: CASSETGDSREQYF

abundance: .
d_gene: .
v_gene: TRBV4-2
j_gene: TRBJ2-6
CDR3nt: TGTGCCAGCAGCCAAGATTTTACAGGGGCCAACGTCCTGACTTTC
CDR3aa: CASSQDFTGANVLTF

abundance: .
d_gene: TRBD2
v_gene: TRBV5-3
j_gene: TRBJ2-5
CDR3nt: TGTGCCAGAAGCCAGCTAGCGGGGGGTGGTTGCTGGGGTATGGGAAAAGAGACCCAGTACTTC
CDR3aa: CARSQLAGGGCWGMGKETQYF

abundance: .
d_gene: .
v_gene: TRBV2
j_gene: TRBJ2-1
CDR3nt: TGTGCCAGCGGGGGGGACAACTCCTACAATGAGCAGTTCTTC
CDR3aa: CASGGDNSYNEQFF

abundance: .
d_gene: .
v_gene: TRBV9
j_gene: TRBJ1-4
CDR3nt: TGTGCCAGCACCGAAACAGGGCAGAGGAGTGAAAAACTGTTTTTT
CDR3aa: CASTETGQRSEKLFF

abundance: .
d_gene: .
v_gene: TRBV4-2
j_gene: TRBJ2-3
CDR3nt: TGTGCCAGCAGCCTCGGGACTGGCACAGATACGCAGTATTTT
CDR3aa: CASSLGTGTDTQYF

abundance: .
d_gene: TRBD1
v_gene: TRBV28
j_gene: TRBJ1-5
CDR3nt: TGTGCCAGCCAAATAAAAACAGGGGGCGCGAGCAATCAGCCCCAGCATTTT
CDR3aa: CASQIKTGGASNQPQHF

abundance: .
d_gene: .
v_gene: TRBV11-3
j_gene: TRBJ2-2
CDR3nt: TGTGCCAGCAGCTTAGATTACACTACCACGACCGGGGAGCTGTTTTTT
CDR3aa: CASSLDYTTTTGELFF

abundance: few
d_gene: .
v_gene: TRBV10-3
j_gene: TRBJ1-4
CDR3nt: TGTGCCACTGGGGGGGTCTCTAATGAAAAACTGTTTTTT
CDR3aa: CATGGVSNEKLFF

abundance: .
d_gene: .
v_gene: TRBV7-2
j_gene: TRBJ1-6
CDR3nt: TGTGCCAGCAGCTTCTTCGGGGGAGCCCTCCACTTT
CDR3aa: CASSFFGGALHF

abundance: .
d_gene: .
v_gene: TRBV3-1/TRBV3-2
j_gene: TRBJ2-7
CDR3nt: TGTGCCAGCAGCCAAGGAGATTACGAGCAGTACTTC
CDR3aa: CASSQGDYEQYF

abundance: .
d_gene: .
v_gene: TRBV5-1
j_gene: TRBJ1-1
CDR3nt: TGCGCCAGCAGCCTGGAGGGGGTTATGAACACTGAAGCTTTCTTT
CDR3aa: CASSLEGVMNTEAFF

abundance: .
d_gene: .
v_gene: TRBV7-2
j_gene: TRBJ2-5
CDR3nt: TGTGCCAGCAGCTCCCAGGGTCTAGAGACCCAGTACTTC
CDR3aa: CASSSQGLETQYF

abundance: .
d_gene: TRBD1
v_gene: TRBV6-5
j_gene: TRBJ2-2
CDR3nt: TGTGCCAGCGGGGACAGGGGCTACACCGGGGAGCTGTTTTTT
CDR3aa: CASGDRGYTGELFF

abundance: few
d_gene: TRBD2
v_gene: TRBV5-1
j_gene: TRBJ2-2
CDR3nt: TGCGCCAGCAGCTCCGCCGTCTTAGCGGGGGGGCTTGGGGAGCTGTTTTTT
CDR3aa: CASSSAVLAGGLGELFF

abundance: few
d_gene: .
v_gene: TRBV29-1
j_gene: TRBJ1-1
CDR3nt: TGCAGCGTTGAAGATCGCGTGGTAGCTTTCTTT
CDR3aa: CSVEDRVVAFF

abundance: .
d_gene: .
v_gene: TRBV28
j_gene: TRBJ1-3
CDR3nt: TGTGCCAGCAGTTACCCCGGGGGGTGGCCTGGAAACACCATATATTTT
CDR3aa: CASSYPGGWPGNTIYF

abundance: .
d_gene: .
v_gene: TRBV7-9
j_gene: TRBJ1-2
CDR3nt: TGTGCCAGCAGCTTAGCGCAGGCGGGGAACTATGGCTACACCTTC
CDR3aa: CASSLAQAGNYGYTF

abundance: .
d_gene: .
v_gene: TRBV3-1/TRBV3-2
j_gene: TRBJ2-7
CDR3nt: TGTGCCAGCAGCCGCCGGGACTCCTCCTACGAGCAGTACTTC
CDR3aa: CASSRRDSSYEQYF

abundance: .
d_gene: TRBD1
v_gene: TRBV5-1
j_gene: TRBJ1-3
CDR3nt: TGCGCCAGCAGCTTGGAAGGGACAGGGGCTGGAAACACCATATATTTT
CDR3aa: CASSLEGTGAGNTIYF

abundance: once
d_gene: .
v_gene: TRBV7-2
j_gene: TRBJ2-7
CDR3nt: TGTGCCAGCAGCTTATACTTCCAGGGGGGCGAGCAGTACTTC
CDR3aa: CASSLYFQGGEQYF

abundance: .
d_gene: .
v_gene: TRBV14
j_gene: TRBJ1-1
CDR3nt: TGTGCCAGCAGCCAAGGGACAGCGAACACTGAAGCTTTCTTT
CDR3aa: CASSQGTANTEAFF

abundance: .
d_gene: .
v_gene: TRBV28
j_gene: TRBJ1-2
CDR3nt: TGTGCCAGCAGTTTTGGAGGGGTTGGTTACACCTTC
CDR3aa: CASSFGGVGYTF

abundance: .
d_gene: .
v_gene: TRBV7-2
j_gene: TRBJ2-1
CDR3nt: TGTGCCAGCAGCTTAATCAGCTCCTACAATGAGCAGTTCTTC
CDR3aa: CASSLISSYNEQFF

abundance: .
d_gene: .
v_gene: TRBV10-2
j_gene: TRBJ1-4
CDR3nt: TGCGCCAGCAGCGCGCTGAATAATGAAAAACTGTTTTTT
CDR3aa: CASSALNNEKLFF

abundance: .
d_gene: TRBD1
v_gene: TRBV18
j_gene: TRBJ1-5
CDR3nt: TGTGCCAGCTCCTCTGAGGGACAGGATCAGCCCCAGCATTTT
CDR3aa: CASSSEGQDQPQHF

abundance: .
d_gene: TRBD1
v_gene: TRBV5-5
j_gene: TRBJ1-4
CDR3nt: TGTGCCAGCAGGGATGACGGACAGGGCCTAGGTGAAAAACTGTTTTTT
CDR3aa: CASRDDGQGLGEKLFF

abundance: .
d_gene: TRBD1
v_gene: TRBV3-1/TRBV3-2
j_gene: TRBJ2-7
CDR3nt: TGTGCCAGCAAACATCGGGACAGGGACCCCGAGCAGTACTTC
CDR3aa: CASKHRDRDPEQYF

abundance: once
d_gene: TRBD1
v_gene: TRBV19
j_gene: TRBJ1-2
CDR3nt: TGTGCCAGTACCCCGGGACAGCGAACGGGCTACACCTTC
CDR3aa: CASTPGQRTGYTF

abundance: .
d_gene: TRBD1
v_gene: TRBV5-6
j_gene: TRBJ2-7
CDR3nt: TGTGCCAGCAGCCTGTGGGACAGACACTCCTACGAGCAGTACTTC
CDR3aa: CASSLWDRHSYEQYF

abundance: .
d_gene: .
v_gene: TRBV19
j_gene: TRBJ2-4
CDR3nt: TGTGCCAGTAGTAATCCGGGACTAGCCAAAAACATTCAGTACTTC
CDR3aa: CASSNPGLAKNIQYF

abundance: few
d_gene: TRBD1
v_gene: TRBV2
j_gene: TRBJ2-7
CDR3nt: TGTGCCAGCAGTAGACAGGGGACCTCCTACGAGCAGTACTTC
CDR3aa: CASSRQGTSYEQYF

abundance: .
d_gene: TRBD1
v_gene: TRBV12-3/TRBV12-4
j_gene: TRBJ2-7
CDR3nt: TGTGCCAGCGGACAGGGACACTACGAGCAGTACTTC
CDR3aa: CASGQGHYEQYF

abundance: .
d_gene: .
v_gene: TRBV5-1
j_gene: TRBJ2-3
CDR3nt: TGCGCCAGCAGCTTATGGGGACAAAGCACAGATACGCAGTATTTT
CDR3aa: CASSLWGQSTDTQYF